What follows is one T cell receptor beta chain and its context. Its antigen remains unidentified. Specified treatment: around 19 received Ad26.COV2.S at low or high dose, single or two shots; 5 received placebo; per-sample allocation not given. On day 63 after the first injection, vaccine and placebo recipients gave samples. Data came from immunoSEQ multiplex PCR; TCRdb stores just in-frame clones and leaves some out. There are hundreds of thousands of clones in the sample; 80% to 90% occur only once, and around 3% lies in the top ten. The ends were cut back, 4 bases at V and 9 bases at J, with 16 bases in the middle. Germline CDR1 is MNHEY and CDR2 is SVGEGT. This CDR3 spans 13 amino acids. This entry is derived from a study of Ad26.COV2.S vaccination and SARS-CoV-2 variants. Overall study: Administration of Ad26.COV2.S was intramuscular, either once or twice 56 days apart.

Findings and limits, study-wide: Ad26.COV2.S recipients had broader spike-specific TCRs (P = 0.0014).

V and J are TRBV6-2 or TRBV6-3 and TRBJ2-7, with a tentative D call TRBD2 (6 bases). This sequence was found in a person aged 18-60 years who received the Ad26.COV2.S COVID-19 vaccine or a placebo. This specimen was peripheral blood, taken in a trial of Ad26.COV2.S vaccine versus placebo. The CDR3 region is CASSLAVGWAQYF. CDR3 coding DNA: TGTGCCAGCAGTTTAGCGGTGGGCTGGGCGCAGTACTTC.